This entry describes one TCR beta chain. This CDR3 is built from 16 residues. J gave up 6 bases and V 1 base, and 7 bases lay outside the gene matches. Looked up from germline, CDR1 is LGHNT and CDR2 is FRNRAP. The record originates from a study of blood T cell repertoires in COVID-19. Study context: The United States, Italy and Spain were the sources of the acute and convalescent COVID-19 samples. Sample material is recorded as cDNA or gDNA derived from T cells, B-cell-depleted T cells, or PBMCs.

In the original analysis: Amplification of reference gene primers provided the estimated nucleated cell counts. The repertoire was sequenced with immunoSEQ multiplex PCR; TCRdb's copy has only in-frame clones and lacks some. D and trimming come from the DNA, and the V and J calls and clone size come from that table. The data show more than 95,000 clones, 80% to 85% seen once. The receptor's source is a woman aged 80 or over with acute or convalescent COVID-19. The sequenced material came from peripheral blood. The V gene is TRBV12-5, the J gene TRBJ2-2; 8 nucleotides align to TRBD2. The CDR3 loop is CASGLAGTRVPGELFF. DNA for the CDR3: TGTGCTAGTGGTTTGGCCGGGACTAGAGTTCCCGGGGAGCTGTTTTTT.